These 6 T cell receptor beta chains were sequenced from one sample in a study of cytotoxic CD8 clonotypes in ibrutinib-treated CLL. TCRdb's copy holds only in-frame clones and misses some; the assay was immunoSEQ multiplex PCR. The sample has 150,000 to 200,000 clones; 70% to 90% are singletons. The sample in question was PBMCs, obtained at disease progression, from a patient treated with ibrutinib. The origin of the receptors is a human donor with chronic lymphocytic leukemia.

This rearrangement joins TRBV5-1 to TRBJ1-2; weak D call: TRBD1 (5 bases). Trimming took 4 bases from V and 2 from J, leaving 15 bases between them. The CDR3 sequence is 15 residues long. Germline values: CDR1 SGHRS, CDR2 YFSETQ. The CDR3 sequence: CASSGPDSANYGYTF. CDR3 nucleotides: TGCGCCAGCAGCGGCCCAGACAGTGCCAACTATGGCTACACCTTC.

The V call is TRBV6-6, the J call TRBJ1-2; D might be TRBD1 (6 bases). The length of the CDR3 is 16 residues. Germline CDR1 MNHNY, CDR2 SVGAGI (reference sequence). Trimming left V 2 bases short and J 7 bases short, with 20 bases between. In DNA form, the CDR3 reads TGTGCCAGCAGTTACCCCGGGACATCCGCGGGTCTTGGCTACACCTTC. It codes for CASSYPGTSAGLGYTF.

The CDR3 is CASNQPGDIYGYTF. The CDR3 DNA sequence: TGTGCCAGCAACCAACCGGGGGACATTTATGGCTACACCTTC. The rearrangement uses TRBV9 and TRBJ1-2; a possible D gene is TRBD1 (6 bases). The CDR3 is 14 residues long. Trimming shortened V by 6 bases and J by 5 bases, and 17 bases separated the two germline ends. Germline loops: CDR1 SGDLS, CDR2 YYNGEE.

For the CDR3, the DNA is TGTGCCAGCAGTGAAAACCCTAATTGGGTAGTCACTAATGAAAAACTGTTTTTT. This codes for CASSENPNWVVTNEKLFF. J is TRBJ1-4 and V is TRBV6-1; the D is unclear. The CDR3 consists of 18 residues. Per the germline V gene, CDR1 is MNHNS and CDR2 is SASEGT. Trimming removed 2 bases from V and 2 bases from J, with 18 bases in between.

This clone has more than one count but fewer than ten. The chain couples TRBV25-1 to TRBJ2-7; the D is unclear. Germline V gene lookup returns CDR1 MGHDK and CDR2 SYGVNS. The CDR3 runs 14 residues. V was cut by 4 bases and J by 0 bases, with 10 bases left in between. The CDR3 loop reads CASSVPASSYEQYF. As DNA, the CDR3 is TGTGCCAGCAGTGTACCTGCCAGCTCCTACGAGCAGTACTTC.

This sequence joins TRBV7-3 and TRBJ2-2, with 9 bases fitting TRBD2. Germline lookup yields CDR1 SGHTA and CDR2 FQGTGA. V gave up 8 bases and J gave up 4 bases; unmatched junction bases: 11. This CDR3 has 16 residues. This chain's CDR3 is CASRSIAGEVTGELFF. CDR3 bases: TGTGCCAGCCGGTCGATAGCGGGAGAGGTCACCGGGGAGCTGTTTTTT.